This entry lists 24 T cell receptor beta chains sequenced from one sample in a study of graft-versus-host responses after intestinal transplantation. Their antigen targets remain unknown. The data were produced by immunoSEQ multiplex PCR, yet TCRdb's version contains in-frame clones alone and is incomplete. Of under 150,000 clones detected, over 85% appear once; the ten largest clones hold over 0.15%. The material sequenced was unstimulated CD4+ T cells sorted from spleen or lymph node cells, taken before intestinal transplant. The source is a human donor who received an intestinal transplant.

This clone was detected once. This chain links TRBV5-1 with TRBJ2-3, with D possibly TRBD1 on 6 matching bases. The V gene's germline CDR1 is SGHRS and CDR2 YFSETQ. Trimming stripped 3 bases from V and 2 bases from J, with 16 bases between. CDR3 length equals 16 residues. DNA for the CDR3: TGCGCCAGCAGCTCTCTTGCGGCAGGGGCCACAGATACGCAGTATTTT. Translation gives CASSSLAAGATDTQYF.

This clone was counted once. This chain connects TRBV10-1 to TRBJ2-1; 8 bases align to TRBD2. This CDR3 is built from 16 residues. CDR1 is WNHNN, CDR2 SYGVQD, per germline (reference sequence). V was pared by 6 bases and J by 1 base, with 8 bases of the junction left unmatched. This CDR3 is CASSQIGGASYNEQFF. CDR3 sequence (DNA): TGCGCCAGCAGCCAGATCGGGGGGGCGTCCTACAATGAGCAGTTCTTC.

The chain couples TRBV11-3 to TRBJ2-2; 9 nucleotides align to TRBD2. Germline V lookup: CDR1 SGHNT, CDR2 YENEEA. The V and J ends lost 10 bases and 0 bases, in that order; junction bases with no gene match: 6. The CDR3 extends over 15 amino acids. The CDR3 sequence is CATQAGGPNTGELFF. CDR3 DNA: TGTGCCACTCAAGCGGGGGGCCCGAACACCGGGGAGCTGTTTTTT.

V and J are TRBV5-4 and TRBJ2-7, with TRBD1 matching over 10 bases. This CDR3 spans 14 amino acids. Germline V CDR1 and CDR2: SGHNT, YYREEE (reference sequence). After removal of 4 bases from V and 3 bases from J, the junction contained 4 bases not matched to a gene. The CDR3 DNA reads TGTGCCAGCAGCCTAGGACAGGGGGTCTACGAGCAGTACTTC. Protein product: CASSLGQGVYEQYF.

The J gene is TRBJ1-4, the V gene TRBV6-6; D is ambiguous. CDR1 and CDR2 (germline): MNHNY, SVGAGI (reference sequence). Trimming removed 5 bases from V and 8 bases from J, with 18 bases in between. This CDR3 is built from 15 residues. CDR3 amino acids: CASSRLGGIGEKLFF. CDR3 bases: TGTGCCAGCAGTCGTTTGGGAGGGATTGGAGAAAAACTGTTTTTT.

The chain joins TRBV27 to TRBJ1-1; possible D gene TRBD1, 5 bases. Germline loops: CDR1 MNHEY, CDR2 SMNVEV (reference sequence). Between the trimmed V and J ends, which lost 4 bases and 2 bases, there was a span of 11 bases. This CDR3 spans 14 amino acids. CDR3 nucleotides: TGTGCCAGCAGTTCAAGACAGATCAACACTGAAGCTTTCTTT. Translation gives CASSSRQINTEAFF.

This clone appeared once. V is TRBV25-1 and J is TRBJ2-1; the match to TRBD1 covers 9 bases. V trimming: 4 bases; J trimming: 5 bases; junction bases outside the gene matches: 9. CDR1 and CDR2 (germline): MGHDK, SYGVNS. The CDR3 has 16 amino acids. In DNA form, the CDR3 reads TGTGCCAGCAGTGGCCTCACGGGACAGGGACACAATGAGCAGTTCTTC. Amino acid sequence: CASSGLTGQGHNEQFF.

The chain uses TRBV7-3 and TRBJ2-5; D is perhaps TRBD1 (5 bases). The V and J ends lost 3 bases and 5 bases respectively, with 10 bases between them. The CDR3 totals 13 residues. Per the germline V gene, CDR1 is SGHTA and CDR2 is FQGTGA. The CDR3 region is CASSFGARETQYF. In DNA, the CDR3 is TGTGCCAGCAGCTTTGGGGCGAGGGAGACCCAGTACTTC.

This clone occurred once. The rearrangement links TRBV6-5 to TRBJ2-2; D gene unclear. The CDR3 extends over 13 amino acids. CDR1 and CDR2 (germline): MNHEY, SVGAGI. Trimming cost V 4 bases and J 0 bases, with 3 bases left between them. The CDR3 here is CASSSANTGELFF. The CDR3 nucleotides read TGTGCCAGCAGTTCAGCGAACACCGGGGAGCTGTTTTTT.

The rearrangement links TRBV7-9 to TRBJ2-6, with unresolved D. This CDR3 has 15 residues. Per the germline V gene, CDR1 is SEHNR and CDR2 is FQNEAQ (reference sequence). Trimming took off 4 bases at V and 0 bases at J, with 7 bases between the two ends. The CDR3 bases are TGTGCCAGCAGCTGGCCCGCCTCTGGGGCCAACGTCCTGACTTTC. Its protein product is CASSWPASGANVLTF.

The V gene is TRBV5-1, the J gene TRBJ2-7; the match to TRBD1 covers 7 bases. From germline, CDR1 is SGHRS and CDR2 YFSETQ. The CDR3 extends over 15 amino acids. V lost 1 base and J lost 5; bases outside the gene matches: 9. CDR3: CASSLSQGGFNEQYF. CDR3 bases: TGCGCCAGCAGCTTGTCTCAAGGGGGCTTCAACGAGCAGTACTTC.

The chain is built from TRBV30 and TRBJ1-1; D is uncertain. The CDR3 spans 12 residues. Germline values: CDR1 GTSNPN, CDR2 SVGIG (reference sequence). V lost 0 bases and J 3 bases, leaving 5 bases between the germline ends. The CDR3 spells CAWSVRYTEAFF. CDR3 sequence (DNA): TGTGCCTGGAGTGTACGTTACACTGAAGCTTTCTTT.

The chain uses TRBV27 and TRBJ2-5; 8 positions match TRBD2. Germline V gives CDR1 MNHEY, CDR2 SMNVEV (reference sequence). The CDR3 consists of 17 residues. The V gene end was trimmed by 3 bases and the J gene end by 3 bases; junction bases not matched to a gene: 12. CDR3 sequence (DNA): TGTGCCAGCAGTTTTGCGGGGGGCCCCATGTTAGAAGAGACCCAGTACTTC. Its protein is CASSFAGGPMLEETQYF.

This clone was seen just once. J is TRBJ2-2 and V is TRBV5-1, with 8 bases fitting TRBD2. This CDR3 is 14 amino acids long. J was trimmed by 4 bases and V by 7 bases; bases with no gene match: 6. Per the germline V gene, CDR1 is SGHRS and CDR2 is YFSETQ. The CDR3: CASCGGGTTGELFF. The DNA for the CDR3 is TGCGCCAGCTGCGGCGGGGGGACCACCGGGGAGCTGTTTTTT.

The chain links TRBV11-2 to TRBJ2-2, with D perhaps TRBD1 (6 bases). Germline-derived CDR1 and CDR2 are SGHAT and FQNNGV. The CDR3 is made up of 17 amino acids. The ends were cut back, 3 bases at V and 2 bases at J, with 16 bases in the middle. This CDR3 is CASSFPLDRSNTGELFF. CDR3 DNA sequence: TGTGCCAGCAGCTTCCCTCTCGACAGGTCAAACACCGGGGAGCTGTTTTTT.

Concerning this clone itself: The junction shows a germline mismatch at one end, possibly a read error. The chain has TRBV5-1 and TRBJ1-5; 9 bases are shared with TRBD1. CDR1 and CDR2 from the germline V gene are SGHRS and YFSETQ. The CDR3 runs 16 residues. Written as DNA, the CDR3 is TGCGCCGGCAGCTTGGGGACAGGGAGCAACAATCAGCCCCAGCATTTT. The encoded protein is CAGSLGTGSNNQPQHF.

The gene calls are TRBV18 and TRBJ1-1; D possibly corresponds to TRBD1 (6 bases). V lost 1 base, J lost 6 bases, and 9 bases lay in between. This CDR3 comprises 13 residues. Germline assignment: CDR1 KGHSH and CDR2 LQKENI. CDR3: CASSPHRDAEAFF. CDR3 nucleotide sequence: TGTGCCAGCTCACCACACAGGGACGCTGAAGCTTTCTTT.

This clone is a singleton in its sample. This chain connects TRBV13 to TRBJ2-4, with a possible D match to TRBD1 (6 bases). The V gene lost 2 bases and the J gene lost 9 bases, with 14 bases spanning the gap. This CDR3 comprises 14 residues. CDR1 and CDR2 from the germline V gene are PRHDT and FYEKMQ (reference sequence). The CDR3, as DNA: TGTGCCAGCAGCTTAAGGACAGCGGTCGGCATTCAGTACTTC. As protein: CASSLRTAVGIQYF. Full variable domain (remainder filled in from reference TRBV13 and TRBJ2-4): AAGVIQSPRHLIKEKRETATLKCYPIPRHDTVYWYQQGPGQDPQFLISFYEKMQSDKGSIPDRFSAQQFSDYHSELNMSSLELGDSALYFCASSLRTAVGIQYFGAGTRLSVL.

The CDR3 sequence: CASGGPSTDTQYF. DNA of the CDR3: TGTGCCAGCGGGGGTCCTAGCACAGATACGCAGTATTTT. V and J are TRBV2 and TRBJ2-3; D could derive from TRBD1 or TRBD2 (5 bases each). Looked up from germline, CDR1 is SNHLY and CDR2 is FYNNEI. V lost 8 bases to trimming and J lost 0 bases, with 9 bases between them. The CDR3 is 13 residues long.

V and J are TRBV6-1 and TRBJ2-7; TRBD2 matches 10 bases. Losses at the gene ends were 3 bases for V and 2 bases for J; bases not matched to a gene: 4. The germline gives CDR1 MNHNS, CDR2 SASEGT. The CDR3 is made up of 15 amino acids. The CDR3 here is CASSDGSGGAYEQYF. For the CDR3, the DNA is TGTGCCAGCAGTGACGGGAGCGGGGGGGCCTACGAGCAGTACTTC.

The chain uses TRBV7-3 and TRBJ2-5; D uncertain. This CDR3 contains 13 residues. From germline, CDR1 is SGHTA and CDR2 FQGTGA. Trimming cost V 2 bases and J 4 bases, with 8 bases left between them. The CDR3 protein is CASSLGPRETQYF. The CDR3 nucleotides are TGTGCCAGCAGCTTAGGGCCACGAGAGACCCAGTACTTC.

The chain recombines TRBV5-4 with TRBJ2-5; D is undetermined. There are 12 residues in the CDR3. V was clipped by 3 bases and J by 1 base, with 4 bases between them. Germline values: CDR1 SGHNT, CDR2 YYREEE (reference sequence). The CDR3 loop is CASSSPQETQYF. CDR3 nucleotides: TGTGCCAGCAGCTCCCCCCAAGAGACCCAGTACTTC.

This clone was detected only once. The chain links TRBV10-3 to TRBJ1-1, with TRBD1 as a possible D gene (5 bases). The ends were cut back, 4 bases at V and 0 bases at J, with 15 bases in the middle. This CDR3 is built from 16 residues. Germline CDR1 and CDR2: ENHRY and SYGVKD. CDR3 amino acids: CAISGGGGNMNTEAFF. CDR3 coding DNA: TGTGCCATCAGTGGGGGCGGGGGGAACATGAACACTGAAGCTTTCTTT.

A remark on this clone: Mismatch with germline at one junction end may stem from a read error. The rearrangement uses TRBV18 and TRBJ1-2; 7 bases are a match to TRBD1. Germline V gene data show CDR1 as KGHSH and CDR2 as LQKENI. The CDR3 loop spans 13 amino acids. The CDR3 loop is CASSGDRAGGWAF. CDR3 coding DNA: TGTGCCAGCTCGGGAGACAGGGCCGGAGGTTGGGCCTTC.